The 13 T cell receptor beta chains below come from one sample, sequenced in a study of circulating and synovial CD4+ cells in juvenile arthritis. Produced via immunoSEQ multiplex PCR; TCRdb's table is partial and in-frame only. The data show 30,000 to 40,000 clones, with just under 97% seen just once and 0.15% to 0.2% held by the top ten. Sequenced material: CD4+ T cells from blood. Receptors originate from a human donor with juvenile idiopathic arthritis.

The CDR3 protein is CAGDQGFGTEAFF. The CDR3 region has the DNA TGTGCCGGGGATCAGGGGTTTGGCACTGAAGCTTTCTTT. V and J are TRBV30 and TRBJ1-1; D is possibly TRBD1 (6 bases). The CDR3 length is 13 residues. Germline CDR1 and CDR2: GTSNPN and SVGIG (reference sequence). V was shortened by 8 bases and J by 4 bases, with 17 bases between the two germline ends.

V is TRBV5-4 and J is TRBJ1-4, with D perhaps matching TRBD1 (5 bases). The germline gives CDR1 SGHNT, CDR2 YYREEE (reference sequence). The germline V and J ends were trimmed by 4 bases and 0 bases, with 16 bases remaining between them. The CDR3 loop spans 17 amino acids. Here the CDR3 reads CASSGSLTAATNEKLFF. DNA of the CDR3: TGTGCCAGCAGCGGTAGCCTGACAGCTGCAACTAATGAAAAACTGTTTTTT.

The V gene is TRBV15, the J gene TRBJ2-4, with D unclear. The germline V gene has CDR1 LNHNV and CDR2 YYDKDF (reference sequence). The V end lost 0 bases, the J end lost 4 bases, and 4 bases lay between the germline ends. The CDR3 contains 13 residues. CDR3 bases: TGTGCCACCAGCAGAGATCCAAAAAACATTCAGTACTTC. As protein: CATSRDPKNIQYF.

V is TRBV18 and J is TRBJ2-3; weak D call: TRBD2 (6 bases). This CDR3 contains 14 residues. Germline V gene data show CDR1 as KGHSH and CDR2 as LQKENI. The V end was cut by 0 bases, the J end by 3 bases, with 7 bases between. CDR3 in amino acids: CASSPPGGTDTQYF. For the CDR3, the DNA is TGTGCCAGCTCACCACCCGGAGGGACAGATACGCAGTATTTT.

The genes are TRBV7-9 and TRBJ1-4; 9 positions agree with TRBD1. In germline, CDR1 is SEHNR, CDR2 FQNEAQ (reference sequence). The V segment lost 4 bases and the J segment 2 bases; nucleotides outside the gene matches: 8. The CDR3 runs 17 residues. As DNA, the CDR3 is TGTGCCAGCAGCTCTTTTCCCGGACAGGGGACTAATGAAAAACTGTTTTTT. This sequence encodes CASSSFPGQGTNEKLFF. Full variable domain (rest looked up from reference TRBV7-9 and TRBJ1-4): DTGVSQNPRHKITKRGQNVTFRCDPISEHNRLYWYRQTLGQGPEFLTYFQNEAQLEKSRLLSDRFSAERPKGSFSTLEIQRTEQGDSAMYLCASSSFPGQGTNEKLFFGSGTQLSVL.

The chain uses TRBV30 and TRBJ1-6; 7 bases line up with TRBD1. This CDR3 region has 14 residues. The germline V gene encodes CDR1 GTSNPN and CDR2 SVGIG (reference sequence). The trim removed 0 bases at V and 9 bases at J, leaving 5 bases unmatched. The CDR3 loop reads CAWSVRGGGSPLHF. DNA for the CDR3: TGTGCCTGGAGTGTCCGAGGGGGCGGTTCACCCCTCCACTTT.

V usage is TRBV6-4 and J usage is TRBJ2-1, with TRBD1 matching 8 bases. V was clipped by 5 bases and J by 0 bases; unmatched bases: 9. Per the germline V gene, CDR1 is MRHNA and CDR2 is SNTAGT. The CDR3 loop spans 17 amino acids. For the CDR3, the DNA is TGTGCCAGCAGTTACAGGGGGATCGATAGCTCCTACAATGAGCAGTTCTTC. Residues: CASSYRGIDSSYNEQFF.

The V and J genes are TRBV9 and TRBJ2-3; a possible D gene is TRBD1 (6 bases). Deletions cut 3 bases from V and 1 base from J, with 9 bases between. The CDR3 extends over 14 amino acids. Germline lookup yields CDR1 SGDLS and CDR2 YYNGEE. CDR3 amino acids: CASSARQGTDTQYF. CDR3 in DNA: TGTGCCAGCAGCGCAAGACAGGGCACAGATACGCAGTATTTT.

The CDR3 DNA follows: TGTGCCAGCAGTTTGGTATCGGGACAGGGACTGAGCTATGGCTACACCTTC. Protein: CASSLVSGQGLSYGYTF. This sequence joins TRBV27 and TRBJ1-2, with 9 bases that match TRBD1. CDR1 and CDR2 from the germline V gene are MNHEY and SMNVEV (reference sequence). This CDR3 is built from 17 residues. The V and J ends lost 3 bases and 4 bases, in that order; junction bases with no gene match: 12.

V usage is TRBV30 and J usage is TRBJ1-5; D gene unclear. The V gene lost 2 bases and the J gene lost 1 base, with 6 bases spanning the gap. Germline CDR1 and CDR2: GTSNPN and SVGIG (reference sequence). CDR3 length: 13 amino acids. In DNA, the CDR3 is TGTGCCTGGAGTTCGGGGAGCAATCAGCCCCAGCATTTT. This encodes CAWSSGSNQPQHF.

The rearrangement joins TRBV9 to TRBJ1-3; D possibly corresponds to TRBD1 (5 bases). Looked up from germline, CDR1 is SGDLS and CDR2 is YYNGEE. The CDR3 sequence is 15 residues long. The V end lost 1 base, the J end lost 4 bases, and 12 bases lay between the germline ends. CDR3 sequence reads: CASSVTGGYGNTIYF. The CDR3 region has the DNA TGTGCCAGCAGCGTAACGGGGGGGTACGGAAACACCATATATTTT.

As for this clone: Other DNA variants within this sample encode the same CDR3. This rearrangement joins TRBV11-1 to TRBJ1-6; 7 bases map to TRBD1. Germline values: CDR1 SGHAT, CDR2 FQDESV (reference sequence). The junction had 17 bases not matched to a gene; V was cut back by 8 bases and J by 13 bases. This CDR3 contains 15 residues. This CDR3 reads CASGLDRVKKSPLHF. The DNA of the CDR3 is TGTGCCAGCGGCCTCGACAGGGTAAAAAAGTCCCCCCTCCACTTT.

The V and J genes are TRBV25-1 and TRBJ2-1, with D possibly being TRBD1 (5 bases). The CDR3 covers 16 residues. Germline V lookup: CDR1 MGHDK, CDR2 SYGVNS. Trimming pared 2 bases from V and 8 bases from J, leaving 19 bases between. CDR3 region: CASSEAGQGSRHEQFF. In DNA, the CDR3 is TGTGCCAGCAGTGAAGCCGGGCAGGGAAGTAGACATGAGCAGTTCTTC.